This T cell receptor (beta chain) was recovered during a study of cytomegalovirus exposure and HLA in healthy donors (dated by TCRdb to about 2017). In the study overall: In an earlier analysis of about 560 of the donors, 276 Gb of sequence data and just under 120 million unique TCR beta sequences from roughly 180 million T cells were reported. An early release covering 500 to 750 HLA-typed donors comprised around 300 gigabases of sequencing data and 85 million to 100 million unique TCR sequences. Of the approximately 400 genotyped donors, approximately 80% were placed in the genetic ancestry cluster associated with self-reported Caucasian donors. The study aimed to test whether cataloging public T cell receptors could reveal signatures of past pathogen exposure. The study profiled the T cell repertoires of under 700 subjects by immunosequencing and related them to cytomegalovirus serostatus. Besides the first cohort of roughly 700 subjects, a separate validation cohort made up of roughly 130 different subjects was used. To predict cytomegalovirus infection status, the study combined high-throughput TCR immunosequencing, statistical association of individual TCRs with disease status, and machine learning. In a later analysis, previously published TCR beta repertoires from 500 to 750 donors were re-analyzed and high-resolution HLA genotyping was added so that TCR occurrence patterns could be studied. Rather than drawing on any new phenotypic data, the later analysis identified candidate immune exposures from TCR beta sequences and the way those sequences occurred across donors. In an earlier analysis of more than 550 of the donors, high-throughput TCR beta sequencing was used to judge whether each TCR beta V gene segment behaved as functional or pseudogenic. Alongside the repertoire data, information on donor age, sex, ethnicity and CMV serostatus was compiled. A later genetic analysis took genome-wide SNP genotypes for 398 of the 666 donors and used that subset as a discovery cohort. All discovery cohort repertoires had been generated using a single sequencing platform. Class I and class II HLA loci were covered by the typing at four-digit resolution. The number of donors typed differed by locus, with about 620-630 for A, B, C, DRB1 and DQB1, approximately 500 for DQA1, 600 to 610 for DPA1, and some 450 for DPB1. Roughly 5 DR-DQ haplotypes were handled as single units for association and clustering because linkage in the cohort was strong. Among 398 genotyped donors of the cohort, an average of around 240,000 unique TCR beta nucleotide sequences were sequenced per donor, roughly 18% of them non-productive. General conclusions and limits of the study: Because HLA typing was missing for some donors at each locus, association tests included only the typed subset. A few of the identified cytomegalovirus-associated TCR beta chains were confirmed in vitro to be specific for cytomegalovirus antigens. Linkage disequilibrium might explain the correlated functional status among segregating V segments, but an unknown experimental factor could not be ruled out. In a later analysis, TCR association rates were found to vary across HLA loci, with the most associated TCRs seen for DRB1 alleles and the fewest for HLA-C alleles. The authors suggested that the approach could potentially be generalized to other disease states and immunological phenotypes. In a later analysis, HLA-associated TCR beta chains were found to be more clonally expanded and to have lower generation probabilities than equally common non-associated chains. In this cohort, only TCR beta chains were sequenced, and detectable features were limited by the absence of alpha or paired-chain data. According to a later analysis, parvovirus B19, influenza, CMV and Epstein-Barr virus appeared linked to several top co-occurrence clusters. The presence/absence analyses assumed that sequencing depth was roughly uniform across donors, and that assumption may not be true. The sequencing pipeline was judged likely to have produced a cluster of highly shared sequence variants as a technical artifact. A later genetic analysis reported fewer N-insertions in productive TCRs among donors in an Asian-associated ancestry cluster than the roughly 620-donor mean. Most TCR sequences were observed very rarely across donors, whereas some public TCRs were present in many individuals. Some IMGT-functional V segments, including TRBV6-2 and TRBV6-3, could not be told apart with the 87-base-pair reads, so those segments were excluded. Strong co-occurrence of HLA alleles, especially DR and DQ, made assigning TCR associations to individual alleles difficult. Cytomegalovirus status was reported to be diagnosed by the classifier with high specificity and sensitivity in both the original and validation cohorts. Immune exposure information for the cohort was limited to CMV serostatus. A further reported finding was that TCR beta sequences accurately predicted the HLA-A and HLA-B alleles for most subjects in the first cohort. An earlier analysis of approximately 540 of the donors showed that most TCR beta V segments appeared in productive rearrangements either about 87% or about 30% of the time, which broadly matched IMGT annotations. The study listed 150 to 200 TCR beta chains as associated with cytomegalovirus. A later analysis found that most CMV-associated TCR beta chains appeared HLA-restricted, with HLA associations seemingly driven largely by CMV exposure. V-gene and J-gene trimming of TCR beta chains was associated with a missense DCLRE1C variant in a later genetic analysis, and the association was replicated in an independent cohort. A later analysis associated 16,951 TCR beta sequences with specific HLA alleles at a false discovery rate of 0.05. Over 15 rarely observed V segments, including chromosome 9 orphons, were excluded from the earlier analysis of approximately 600 of the donors because counts were too low.

Concerning this clone: Which antigen it targets is not known. Base qualities were left out, and no much larger clone turns up one base away.

Receptor amplification or capture employed the immunoSEQ multiplex PCR assay. For the multiplex PCR, a mixture combining 60 forward primers for TCR Vbeta segments and 13 reverse primers for TCR Jbeta segments was used. The CDR3 region of rearranged TCR beta genes was amplified from genomic DNA by a multiplex PCR assay. The amplified TCR beta libraries were sequenced on the Illumina HiSeq System as 87-base-pair reads. From the authors' description of their analysis: Across the 700 or so repertoires, a later analysis counted 80 million or so unique TCR beta chains, approximately 10 million of which were shared by at least two donors. Raw reads were error-corrected and collapsed into unique sequences by a nearest-neighbor algorithm in which closely related sequences were merged to remove PCR and sequencing errors. CDR3 sequences were aligned to IMGT reference sequences to assign V, D and J gene segments. Each retained sequence needed at least a six-nucleotide match to both a V gene segment and a J gene segment. Rearrangements were classified as productive when the CDR3 lacked stop codons and remained in frame with V and J, and all other rearrangements were classified as non-productive. Following IMGT convention, CDR3 was defined as the stretch from the second conserved V-encoded cysteine up to the conserved J-encoded phenylalanine. Sequences without an unambiguous match to a single V gene segment were excluded from the earlier analysis of about 640 of the donors. In an earlier analysis of approximately 560 of the donors, a V segment was called functional when productive rearrangements were above 56.7%, and segregating when the standard deviation between donors exceeded 5%. A statistical classification framework was developed to diagnose cytomegalovirus status using the catalog of TCR beta chain sequences. In a later analysis, TCR nucleotide sequences were compared against IMGT/GENE-DB human TR gene sequences so that V and J genes could be assigned. In a later analysis, CDR3 sequences and most-parsimonious VDJ recombination scenarios were assigned using the TCRdist pipeline. A later analysis defined each TCR beta chain by its CDR3 amino acid sequence plus V-gene family, and excluded reads lacking a unique V-gene family. A later analysis removed roughly 590 highly shared, low-generation-probability nucleotide sequences to deal with suspected cross-contamination and a sequencing artifact. In a later analysis, a clonal expansion index was calculated for each public chain from normalized within-repertoire ranks of inferred template counts. In a later analysis, generation probabilities were computed with a VDJ recombination model fitted to out-of-frame rearrangements, and the resulting probabilities were checked against IGoR. In a later analysis, hypergeometric tests were used to score TCR-TCR, TCR-HLA and TCR-CMV co-occurrence, with a repertoire-size bias correction applied to TCR pairs. To estimate false discovery rates, a later analysis permuted the HLA or CMV assignments 20 times. In a later analysis, co-occurring TCRs were grouped using DBSCAN, and TCRdist sequence similarity was added for clustering within HLA-allele-positive subsets. Repertoires with fewer than 30,000 or more than 120,000 public chains, plus five repertoires with anomalous nucleotide sharing, were excluded from co-occurrence clustering. TCRdb limited this immuneACCESS table to in-frame rearrangements with V and J called. A share of clones is missing; checked studies link under half to unresolved V genes, and the rest is unexplained. Clonal size and the V and J genes are those of that table, whereas D and trimming came from the DNA. The sample includes 150,000 to 180,000 clones, with around 82% observed a single time. 5.5% to 8.5% of the sample rests with the top ten.

The CDR3 goes from the cysteine to the phenylalanine over 14 residues. Left in the record is the CDR3 DNA by itself, 42 bases read in frame from the first base. V is reduced by 10 bases and J by 7 bases, leaving a spacing of 22 bases between them. CDR1 and CDR2 are drawn from the germline V gene: MNHEY, SVGAGI. The cohort consisted of 600 to 700 healthy bone marrow donors. All cohort members were sampled while nominally healthy, although unrecorded immune exposures were likely present. The donor tested CMV seropositive and was one of the 289 seropositive cohort members. A peripheral blood sample was collected from each donor, and TCR beta sequencing was performed on peripheral blood mononuclear cells. The Qiagen DNeasy Blood Extraction Kit was used to extract genomic DNA from the blood cell samples.

The receptor chain draws on TRBV6-5 and TRBJ1-2; the D gene is perhaps TRBD1, on 6 matching bases. Input material: PBMCs. The TCR originated in a woman in her 50s in good health and CMV-seropositive. DNA sequence: TGTGCCACCCGAGGGACACCTCTTTACCCTGGCTACACCTTC. This translates into CATRGTPLYPGYTF.